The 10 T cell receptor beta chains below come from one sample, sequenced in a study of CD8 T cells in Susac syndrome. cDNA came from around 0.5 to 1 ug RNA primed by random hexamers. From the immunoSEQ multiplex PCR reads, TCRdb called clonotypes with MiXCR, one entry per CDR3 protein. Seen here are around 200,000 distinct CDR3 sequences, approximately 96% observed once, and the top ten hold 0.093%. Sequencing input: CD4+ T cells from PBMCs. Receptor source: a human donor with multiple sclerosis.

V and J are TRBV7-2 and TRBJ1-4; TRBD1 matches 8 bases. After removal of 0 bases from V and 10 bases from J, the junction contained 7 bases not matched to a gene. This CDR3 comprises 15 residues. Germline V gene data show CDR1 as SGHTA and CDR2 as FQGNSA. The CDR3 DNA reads TGTGCCAGCAGCTTAGCACGTGGGACAGGTGGAAAACTGTTTTTT. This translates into CASSLARGTGGKLFF.

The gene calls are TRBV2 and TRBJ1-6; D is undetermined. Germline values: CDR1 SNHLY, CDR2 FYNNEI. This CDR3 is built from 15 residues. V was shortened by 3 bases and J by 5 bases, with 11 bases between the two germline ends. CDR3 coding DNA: TGTGCCAGCAGTGATTGGGGTACCAATAATTCACCCCTCCACTTT. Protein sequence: CASSDWGTNNSPLHF.

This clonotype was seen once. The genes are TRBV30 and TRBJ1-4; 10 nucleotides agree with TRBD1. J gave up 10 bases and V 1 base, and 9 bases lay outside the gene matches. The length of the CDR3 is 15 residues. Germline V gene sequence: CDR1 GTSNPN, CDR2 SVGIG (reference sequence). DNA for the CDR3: TGTGCCTGGAGTGCTTTCGGGACAGGGGAGGGAAAACTGTTTTTT. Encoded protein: CAWSAFGTGEGKLFF. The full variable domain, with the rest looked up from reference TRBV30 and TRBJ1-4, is SQTIHQWPATLVQPVGSPLSLECTVEGTSNPNLYWYRQAAGRGLQLLFYSVGIGQISSEVPQNLSASRPQDRQFILSSKKLLLSDSGFYLCAWSAFGTGEGKLFFGSGTQLSVL.

The CDR3 nucleotides are TGTGCCAGCAGCGCGACTGCCGGGCCGAATTCACCCCTCCACTTT. Its protein is CASSATAGPNSPLHF. The chain carries TRBV7-2 and TRBJ1-6; no definite D call. The length of the CDR3 is 15 residues. Germline loops: CDR1 SGHTA, CDR2 FQGNSA. The ends were cut back, 5 bases at V and 7 bases at J, with 15 bases in the middle.

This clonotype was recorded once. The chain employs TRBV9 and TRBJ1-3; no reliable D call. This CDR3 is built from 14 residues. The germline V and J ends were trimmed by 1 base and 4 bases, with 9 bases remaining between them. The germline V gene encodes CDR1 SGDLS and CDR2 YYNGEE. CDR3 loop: CASSVYGPGNTIYF. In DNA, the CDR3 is TGTGCCAGCAGCGTATACGGGCCCGGAAACACCATATATTTT.

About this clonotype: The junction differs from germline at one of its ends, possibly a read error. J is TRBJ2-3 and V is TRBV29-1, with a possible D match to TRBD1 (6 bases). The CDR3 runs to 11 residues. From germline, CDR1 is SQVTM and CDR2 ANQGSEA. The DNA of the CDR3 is TGCAGCGTCCAACCGGACAGCCGCGTCCTCTTT. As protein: CSVQPDSRVLF.

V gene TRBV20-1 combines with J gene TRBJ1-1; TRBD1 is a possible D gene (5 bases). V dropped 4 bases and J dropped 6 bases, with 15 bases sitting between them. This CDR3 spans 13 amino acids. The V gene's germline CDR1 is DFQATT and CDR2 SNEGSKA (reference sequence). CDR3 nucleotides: TGCAGTGCTAACCAGGGCGGGTCGGCTGAAGCTTTCTTT. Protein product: CSANQGGSAEAFF.

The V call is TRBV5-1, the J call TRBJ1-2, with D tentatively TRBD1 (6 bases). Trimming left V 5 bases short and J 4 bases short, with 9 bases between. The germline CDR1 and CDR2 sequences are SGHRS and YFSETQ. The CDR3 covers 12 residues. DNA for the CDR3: TGCGCCAGCAGATCGGACAGCTATGGCTACACCTTC. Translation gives CASRSDSYGYTF.

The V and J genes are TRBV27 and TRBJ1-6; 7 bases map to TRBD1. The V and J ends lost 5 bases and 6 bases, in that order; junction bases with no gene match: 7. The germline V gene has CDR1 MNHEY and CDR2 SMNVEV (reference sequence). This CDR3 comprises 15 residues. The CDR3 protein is CASSLQTGSNSPLHF. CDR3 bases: TGTGCCAGCAGTCTACAGACAGGGAGTAATTCACCCCTCCACTTT.

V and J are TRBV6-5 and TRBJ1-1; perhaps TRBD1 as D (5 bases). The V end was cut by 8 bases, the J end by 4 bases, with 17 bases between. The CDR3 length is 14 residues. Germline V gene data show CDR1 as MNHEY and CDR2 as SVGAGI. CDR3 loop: CASAEMGVGTEAFF. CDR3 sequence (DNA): TGTGCCAGCGCAGAAATGGGGGTCGGCACTGAAGCTTTCTTT.